This TCR beta chain was captured by sequencing in a study of cytomegalovirus exposure and HLA in healthy donors. Germline V gives CDR1 MRHNA, CDR2 SNTAGT. V dropped 2 bases and J dropped 0 bases, with 8 bases sitting between them. The CDR3 is 16 amino acids. Amplification used 60 Vbeta primers and 13 Jbeta primers. Libraries were prepared by immunoSEQ multiplex PCR; TCRdb keeps only in-frame clonotypes and omits some of them. This table has 250,000 to 350,000 clones, 86% appearing once. Sequencing input: PBMCs. This clonotype originated in a man in his forties in good health and CMV-seropositive. The genes are TRBV6-4 and TRBJ2-6, with D possibly matching TRBD1 (6 bases). The CDR3 sequence: CASSDEGGSGANVLTF. The DNA for the CDR3 is TGTGCCAGCAGTGACGAAGGGGGCTCTGGGGCCAACGTCCTGACTTTC.